The present T cell receptor beta chain was sequenced within a study of T cell responses to AZD1222 COVID-19 vaccine. This clone appeared a few times. Its antigen remains unknown. Profiling relied on immunoSEQ multiplex PCR, and the TCRdb table lists in-frame clones only, not all of them. This table has 85,000 to 100,000 clones, about 92% appearing once. Findings and limits, study-wide: Spike-specific TCR breadth and depth both grew after two AZD1222 doses. The donor cohort was predominantly white British with a female majority, and clonal diversity may have been underestimated.

Losses at the gene ends were 5 bases for V and 5 bases for J; bases not matched to a gene: 3. Germline V gene data show CDR1 as SEHNR and CDR2 as FQNEAQ (reference sequence). CDR3 length: 14 amino acids. The V call is TRBV7-9, the J call TRBJ2-2, with 9 bases identical to TRBD1. The receptor was derived from an adult in good health. This specimen consisted of peripheral blood, obtained on day 0 of AZD1222 vaccination. CDR3 nucleotides: TGTGCCAGCAGCCCACAGGGGGCAACCGGGGAGCTGTTTTTT. Amino acid sequence: CASSPQGATGELFF.